Below, 18 T cell receptor beta chains from the same sample are listed, as sequenced in a study of shared clonotypes between healthy human individuals. Using immunoSEQ multiplex PCR, the repertoire was profiled, and TCRdb retains in-frame clones only, with some absent. The data hold 1.5 million to 1.9 million clones, with approximately 98% observed a single time. Sequenced input: naive CD4+ T cells sorted from blood. The subset denotes: CD45RA+ positively selected. The receptors stem from a man in his thirties or forties in good health.

The CDR3 DNA sequence: TGTGCCAGCAGTGTAGACGGGGCGCAATCAGATACGCAGTATTTT. Its protein is CASSVDGAQSDTQYF. This chain joins TRBV6-1 and TRBJ2-3; D may match TRBD1 or TRBD2 (5 bases each). This CDR3 has 15 residues. Germline CDR1 MNHNS, CDR2 SASEGT. The germline V and J ends were trimmed by 4 bases and 4 bases, with 15 bases remaining between them.

The chain joins TRBV7-2 to TRBJ2-7; 7 bases map to TRBD2. The V gene end was trimmed by 10 bases and the J gene end by 4 bases; junction bases not matched to a gene: 10. The CDR3 runs 13 residues. Per germline, CDR1 SGHTA and CDR2 FQGNSA. The CDR3 loop reads CATGGAGGYEQYF. The CDR3 nucleotides read TGTGCCACCGGAGGGGCCGGGGGGTACGAGCAGTACTTC.

This clone appeared a single time. The chain is built from TRBV5-1 and TRBJ2-1; no clear D gene. The ends were cut back, 7 bases at V and 9 bases at J, with 14 bases in the middle. CDR1 is SGHRS and CDR2 is YFSETQ in the germline V gene. The CDR3 length is 12 residues. CDR3 in DNA: TGCGCCAGCCCTGCTTGGCTCGTTGAGCAGTTCTTC. Amino acids: CASPAWLVEQFF.

This clone was picked up a small number of times. The chain links TRBV28 to TRBJ1-2; no firm D call. CDR1 is MDHEN and CDR2 is SYDVKM in the germline V gene. Trimming removed 2 bases from V and 4 bases from J, with 2 bases in between. There are 11 residues in the CDR3. This CDR3 reads CASSLRYGYTF. CDR3 nucleotide sequence: TGTGCCAGCAGTTTACGCTATGGCTACACCTTC.

The V gene is TRBV5-1, the J gene TRBJ2-7, with D unresolved. The CDR3 runs 13 residues. Germline V gene data show CDR1 as SGHRS and CDR2 as YFSETQ. V gave up 4 bases and J gave up 2 bases, with 10 bases separating them. The CDR3 loop reads CASSLSLTYEQYF. The CDR3 nucleotides are TGCGCCAGCAGCCTGAGTTTAACCTACGAGCAGTACTTC. The complete variable domain, with remaining parts taken from reference TRBV5-1 and TRBJ2-7, reads KAGVTQTPRYLIKTRGQQVTLSCSPISGHRSVSWYQQTPGQGLQFLFEYFSETQRNKGNFPGRFSGRQFSNSRSEMNVSTLELGDSALYLCASSLSLTYEQYFGPGTRLTVT.

The V call is TRBV5-4, the J call TRBJ2-2, with D perhaps being TRBD1 or TRBD2 (5 bases each). V lost 9 bases and J lost 2, with 17 bases in between. The germline V gene has CDR1 SGHNT and CDR2 YYREEE (reference sequence). This CDR3 comprises 15 residues. For the CDR3, the DNA is TGTGCCAACACACCGGGACCCGACAACACCGGGGAGCTGTTTTTT. Translating gives CANTPGPDNTGELFF.

In this sample, this clone turned up once. The V gene is TRBV11-2, the J gene TRBJ1-5; possible D gene TRBD1, 5 bases. The germline CDR1 and CDR2 sequences are SGHAT and FQNNGV. The V gene lost 5 bases and the J gene lost 7 bases, with 15 bases spanning the gap. The CDR3 is 14 residues long. The CDR3 nucleotides read TGTGCCAGCAGCCATCGGGGCCCGCTCCAGCCCCAGCATTTT. Protein: CASSHRGPLQPQHF. The complete variable domain, with remaining parts taken from reference TRBV11-2 and TRBJ1-5, reads EAGVAQSPRYKIIEKRQSVAFWCNPISGHATLYWYQQILGQGPKLLIQFQNNGVVDDSQLPKDRFSAERLKGVDSTLKIQPAKLEDSAVYLCASSHRGPLQPQHFGDGTRLSIL.

The V gene is TRBV9, the J gene TRBJ1-2, with 11 nucleotides matching TRBD1. The V gene's germline CDR1 is SGDLS and CDR2 YYNGEE. Losses at the gene ends were 3 bases for V and 7 bases for J; bases not matched to a gene: 5. The CDR3 is 14 amino acids. The CDR3 here is CASSGPGTGGGYTF. The CDR3, as DNA: TGTGCCAGCAGCGGCCCCGGGACAGGGGGTGGCTACACCTTC. Complete variable domain (other parts from reference TRBV9 and TRBJ1-2): DSGVTQTPKHLITATGQRVTLRCSPRSGDLSVYWYQQSLDQGLQFLIQYYNGEERAKGNILERFSAQQFPDLHSELNLSSLELGDSALYFCASSGPGTGGGYTFGSGTRLTVV.

This chain connects TRBV11-2 to TRBJ2-1; D ambiguous. In germline, CDR1 is SGHAT, CDR2 FQNNGV. The CDR3 is 16 residues long. Deletions cut 5 bases from V and 3 bases from J, with 17 bases between. Here the CDR3 reads CASSDLGSKVYNEQFF. The CDR3 DNA is TGTGCCAGCAGCGACCTGGGTAGCAAAGTCTACAATGAGCAGTTCTTC.

The chain links TRBV7-8 to TRBJ1-1; D remains ambiguous. In germline, CDR1 is SGHVS, CDR2 FQNEAQ. V lost 1 base, J lost 3 bases, and 6 bases lay in between. The CDR3 is made up of 13 amino acids. The CDR3 nucleotides read TGTGCCAGCAGCTTAGGCACAGACACTGAAGCTTTCTTT. This gives the protein CASSLGTDTEAFF. Combining the CDR3 with reference TRBV7-8 and TRBJ1-1 gives the whole variable domain GAGVSQSPRYKVAKRGQDVALRCDPISGHVSLFWYQQALGQGPEFLTYFQNEAQLDKSGLPSDRFFAERPEGSVSTLKIQRTQQEDSAVYLCASSLGTDTEAFFGQGTRLTVV.

The CDR3 nucleotides are TGTGCCAGCAGTTTAGCGGGAGGGCCTGGCGAGCAGTACTTC. Translating gives CASSLAGGPGEQYF. The chain combines TRBV28 with TRBJ2-7; 9 bases match TRBD2. Germline V lookup: CDR1 MDHEN, CDR2 SYDVKM. With V trimmed by 2 bases and J by 6 bases, 5 bases remained unmatched. The CDR3 contains 14 residues.

The rearrangement uses TRBV14 and TRBJ2-7; TRBD1 matches at 7 bases. With V trimmed by 4 bases and J by 2 bases, 8 bases remained unmatched. The CDR3 contains 15 residues. The V gene's germline CDR1 is SGHDN and CDR2 FVKESK. The CDR3 nucleotides read TGTGCCAGCAGCCTCCGGGACAGCTCGACCTACGAGCAGTACTTC. Protein product: CASSLRDSSTYEQYF.

The chain couples TRBV6-5 to TRBJ2-7; 7 bases match TRBD1. Unmatched junction bases numbered 5, after V lost 4 bases and J lost 8 bases. CDR1 and CDR2 (germline): MNHEY, SVGAGI. The CDR3 contains 12 residues. The CDR3 loop is CASSSKGQQQYF. CDR3 nucleotides: TGTGCCAGCAGTTCCAAGGGACAGCAGCAGTACTTC.

V gene TRBV5-1 combines with J gene TRBJ2-3; 10 bases map to TRBD2. The CDR3 spans 15 residues. Unmatched junction bases numbered 6, after V lost 3 bases and J lost 5 bases. The germline CDR1 and CDR2 sequences are SGHRS and YFSETQ. DNA for the CDR3: TGCGCCAGCAGCTCTCCGGGACTAGCGAAAGATACGCAGTATTTT. This encodes CASSSPGLAKDTQYF.

This chain links TRBV27 with TRBJ2-1; 13 bases align to TRBD2. After removal of 3 bases from V and 5 bases from J, the junction contained 10 bases not matched to a gene. Germline CDR1 and CDR2: MNHEY and SMNVEV (reference sequence). This CDR3 spans 18 amino acids. Here the CDR3 DNA reads TGTGCCAGCAGTTTCCGACAGGGGACTAGCGGGACCCACAATGAGCAGTTCTTC. As protein: CASSFRQGTSGTHNEQFF.

The chain combines TRBV2 with TRBJ2-2; the D gene is possibly TRBD2 (6 bases). Germline V gene sequence: CDR1 SNHLY, CDR2 FYNNEI. Trimming shortened V by 8 bases and J by 6 bases, and 22 bases separated the two germline ends. This CDR3 is built from 16 residues. The CDR3 loop is CASLSGAGGAPGELFF. Written as DNA, the CDR3 is TGTGCCAGCCTTTCGGGAGCGGGCGGTGCGCCCGGGGAGCTGTTTTTT. The whole variable domain, remainder taken from reference TRBV2 and TRBJ2-2, is EPEVTQTPSHQVTQMGQEVILRCVPISNHLYFYWYRQILGQKVEFLVSFYNNEISEKSEIFDDQFSVERPDGSNFTLKIRSTKLEDSAMYFCASLSGAGGAPGELFFGEGSRLTVL.

The chain joins TRBV5-6 to TRBJ1-5; 12 nucleotides agree with TRBD1. In germline, CDR1 is SGHDT, CDR2 YYEEEE. V gave up 4 bases and J gave up 4 bases; unmatched junction bases: 12. There are 18 residues in the CDR3. The CDR3 loop reads CASSLKPGQGAWNQPQHF. CDR3 sequence (DNA): TGTGCCAGCAGCCTAAAGCCGGGACAGGGGGCTTGGAATCAGCCCCAGCATTTT.

V gene TRBV5-4 combines with J gene TRBJ1-2, with D tentatively TRBD1 (6 bases). The germline gives CDR1 SGHNT, CDR2 YYREEE (reference sequence). The CDR3 is made up of 16 amino acids. V lost 0 bases, J lost 0 bases, and 12 bases lay in between. In DNA, the CDR3 is TGTGCCAGCAGCTTGGGGGGGCAGGGATCTAACTATGGCTACACCTTC. Its protein product is CASSLGGQGSNYGYTF. Looking up the rest from reference TRBV5-4 and TRBJ1-2 gives the full variable domain: ETGVTQSPTHLIKTRGQQVTLRCSSQSGHNTVSWYQQALGQGPQFIFQYYREEENGRGNFPPRFSGLQFPNYSSELNVNALELDDSALYLCASSLGGQGSNYGYTFGSGTRLTVV.